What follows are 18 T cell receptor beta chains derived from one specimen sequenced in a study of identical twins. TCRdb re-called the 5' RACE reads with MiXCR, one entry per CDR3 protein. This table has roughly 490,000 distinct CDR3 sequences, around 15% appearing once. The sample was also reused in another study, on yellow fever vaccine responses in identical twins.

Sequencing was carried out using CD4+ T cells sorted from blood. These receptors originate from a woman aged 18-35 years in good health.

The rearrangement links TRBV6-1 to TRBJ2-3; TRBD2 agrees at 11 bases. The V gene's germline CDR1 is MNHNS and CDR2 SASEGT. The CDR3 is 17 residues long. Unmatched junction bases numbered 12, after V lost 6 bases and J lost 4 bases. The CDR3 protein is CASSPNLVSGGADTQYF. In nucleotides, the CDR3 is TGTGCCAGCAGCCCCAACCTCGTTAGCGGGGGGGCAGATACGCAGTATTTT.

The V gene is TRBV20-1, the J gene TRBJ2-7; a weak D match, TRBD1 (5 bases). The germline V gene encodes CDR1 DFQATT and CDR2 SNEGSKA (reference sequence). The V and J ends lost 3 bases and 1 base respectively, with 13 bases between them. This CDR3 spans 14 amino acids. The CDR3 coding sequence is TGCAGTGCTAGGACAGCGAGAACTTCCTACGAGCAGTACTTC. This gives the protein CSARTARTSYEQYF.

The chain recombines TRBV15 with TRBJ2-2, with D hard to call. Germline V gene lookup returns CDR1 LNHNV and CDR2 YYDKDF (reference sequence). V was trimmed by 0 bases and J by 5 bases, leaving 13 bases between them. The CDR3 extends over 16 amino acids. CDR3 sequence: CATSRDWPERTGELFF. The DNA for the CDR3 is TGTGCCACCAGCAGAGATTGGCCCGAGAGAACCGGGGAGCTGTTTTTT.

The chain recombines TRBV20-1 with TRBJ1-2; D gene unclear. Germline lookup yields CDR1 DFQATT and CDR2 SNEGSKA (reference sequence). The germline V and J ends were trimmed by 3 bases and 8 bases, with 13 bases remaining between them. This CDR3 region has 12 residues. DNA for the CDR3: TGCAGTGCTAGGATACGTGAAGGAGGCTACACCTTC. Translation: CSARIREGGYTF.

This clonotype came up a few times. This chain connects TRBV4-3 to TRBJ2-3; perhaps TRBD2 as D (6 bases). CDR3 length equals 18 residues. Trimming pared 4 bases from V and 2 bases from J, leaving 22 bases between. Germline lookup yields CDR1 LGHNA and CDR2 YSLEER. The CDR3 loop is CASSRGPITSPNTDTQYF. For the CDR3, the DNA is TGCGCCAGCAGCCGAGGACCCATCACTAGCCCTAACACAGATACGCAGTATTTT.

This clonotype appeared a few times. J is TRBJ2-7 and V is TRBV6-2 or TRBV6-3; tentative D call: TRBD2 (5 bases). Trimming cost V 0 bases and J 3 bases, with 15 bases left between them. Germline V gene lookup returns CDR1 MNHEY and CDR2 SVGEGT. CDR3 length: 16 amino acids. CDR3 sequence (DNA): TGTGCCAGCAGTTACTCGAACCCCGGGATACTCTACGAGCAGTACTTC. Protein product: CASSYSNPGILYEQYF.

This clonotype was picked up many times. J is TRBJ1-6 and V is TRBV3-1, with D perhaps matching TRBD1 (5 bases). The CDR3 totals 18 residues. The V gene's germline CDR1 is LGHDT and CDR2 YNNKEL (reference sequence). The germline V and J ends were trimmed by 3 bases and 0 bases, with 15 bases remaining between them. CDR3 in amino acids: CASSQKGGASSYNSPLHF. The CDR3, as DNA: TGTGCCAGCAGCCAGAAGGGAGGGGCGAGCTCCTATAATTCACCCCTCCACTTT.

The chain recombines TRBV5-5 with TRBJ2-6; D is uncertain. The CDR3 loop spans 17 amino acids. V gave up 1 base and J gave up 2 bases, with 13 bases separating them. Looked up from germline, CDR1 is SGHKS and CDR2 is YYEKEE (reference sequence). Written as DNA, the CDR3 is TGTGCCAGCAGCTTGATACGTCCCACCACTGGGGCCAACGTCCTGACTTTC. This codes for CASSLIRPTTGANVLTF.

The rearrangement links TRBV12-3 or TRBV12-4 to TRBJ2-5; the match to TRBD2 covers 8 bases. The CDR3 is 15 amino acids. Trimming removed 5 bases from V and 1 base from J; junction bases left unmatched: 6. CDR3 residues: CASSPVRGGQETQYF. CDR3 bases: TGTGCCAGCAGTCCTGTCCGGGGGGGCCAAGAGACCCAGTACTTC.

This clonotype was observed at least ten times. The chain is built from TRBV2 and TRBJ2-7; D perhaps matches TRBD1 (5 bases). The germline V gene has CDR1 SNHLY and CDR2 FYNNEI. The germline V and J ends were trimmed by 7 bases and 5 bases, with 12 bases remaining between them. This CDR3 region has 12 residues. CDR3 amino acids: CASKETVHEQYF. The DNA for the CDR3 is TGTGCCAGCAAAGAGACAGTCCACGAGCAGTACTTC.

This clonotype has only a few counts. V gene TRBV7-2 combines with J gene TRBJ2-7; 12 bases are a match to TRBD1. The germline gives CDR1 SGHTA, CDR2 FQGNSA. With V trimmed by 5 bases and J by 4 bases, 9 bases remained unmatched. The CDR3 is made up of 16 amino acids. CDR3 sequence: CASSPGGTGGSYEQYF. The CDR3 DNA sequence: TGTGCCAGCAGCCCGGGAGGGACAGGGGGCTCATACGAGCAGTACTTC.

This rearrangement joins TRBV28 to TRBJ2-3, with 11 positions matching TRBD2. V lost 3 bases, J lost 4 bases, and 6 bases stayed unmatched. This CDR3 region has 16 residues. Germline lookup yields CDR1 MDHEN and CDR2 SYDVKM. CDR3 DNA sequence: TGTGCCAGCAGTTTTGGCACTAGCGGGAGCCCAGATACGCAGTATTTT. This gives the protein CASSFGTSGSPDTQYF.

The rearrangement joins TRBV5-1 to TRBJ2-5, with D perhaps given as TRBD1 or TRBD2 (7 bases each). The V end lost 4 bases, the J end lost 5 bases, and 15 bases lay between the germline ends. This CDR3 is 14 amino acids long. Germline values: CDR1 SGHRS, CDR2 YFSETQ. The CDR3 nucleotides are TGCGCCAGCAGCGCCCGACAGGGAGGGGAGACCCAGTACTTC. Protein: CASSARQGGETQYF.

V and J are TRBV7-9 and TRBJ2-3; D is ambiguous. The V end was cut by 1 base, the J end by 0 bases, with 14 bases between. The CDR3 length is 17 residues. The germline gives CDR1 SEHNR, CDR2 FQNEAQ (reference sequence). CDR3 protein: CASSLGRNSQSTDTQYF. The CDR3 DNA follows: TGTGCCAGCAGCTTAGGTCGGAACAGCCAAAGCACAGATACGCAGTATTTT.

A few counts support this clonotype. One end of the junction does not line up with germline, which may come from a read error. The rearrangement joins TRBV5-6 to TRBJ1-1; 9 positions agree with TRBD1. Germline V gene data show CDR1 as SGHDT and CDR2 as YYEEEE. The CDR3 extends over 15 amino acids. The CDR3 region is CASSWGTGRNTEAFF. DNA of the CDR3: TGTGCCAGCAGCTGGGGGACAGGGCGAAACACCGAAGCTTTCTTT.

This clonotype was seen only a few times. In DNA, the CDR3 is TGTGCCAGCAGTTCCGAGGTCGGCGGCTACACCTTC. This codes for CASSSEVGGYTF. The chain joins TRBV25-1 to TRBJ1-2; D not resolved. Trimming stripped 5 bases from V and 8 bases from J, with 12 bases between. CDR3 length: 12 amino acids. CDR1 is MGHDK, CDR2 SYGVNS, per germline.

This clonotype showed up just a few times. The CDR3: CASSRYSGGASSDNEQFF. The CDR3 DNA is TGTGCCAGCAGTCGCTATAGCGGGGGGGCGTCTTCGGACAATGAGCAGTTCTTC. The chain has TRBV11-2 and TRBJ2-1, with 11 bases lining up with TRBD2. Germline CDR1 is SGHAT and CDR2 is FQNNGV. The V and J ends lost 6 bases and 5 bases, in that order; junction bases with no gene match: 15. This CDR3 has 18 residues.

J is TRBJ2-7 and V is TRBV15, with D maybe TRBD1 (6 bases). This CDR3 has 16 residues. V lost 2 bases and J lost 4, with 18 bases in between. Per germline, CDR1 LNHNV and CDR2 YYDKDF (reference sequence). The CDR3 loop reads CATSRIGQKGRYEQYF. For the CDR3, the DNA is TGTGCCACCAGCAGAATCGGACAGAAAGGTCGGTACGAGCAGTACTTC.